These T cell receptor beta chains were read from a single sample in a study of human T cells and chemical hapten exposure. TCRdb fed the RACE reads into MiXCR, producing one record per CDR3 protein. Among about 64,000 distinct CDR3 sequences, more than 9.5% were seen once, and the ten largest hold around 2.1%. This material consisted of whole blood, taken in connection with sensitization to the hapten diphenylcyclopropenone (DPC). These receptor sequences come from a woman aged 30 to 39 with alopecia areata. Some clones in this sample may be carry-over from other donors' samples. CDR3s include the opening cysteine and the closing phenylalanine or tryptophan. The D gene is left open where the match is weak. Part of the rows lack a size; the others show once, few, many or a class for expanded clones.

j_call clone_size d_call v_call cdr3_length cdr3_nt cdr3_aa
TRBJ2-3 - - TRBV7-8 17 TGTGCCAGCAGCTTACCCCAGACTAGGGCTAGCGCAGATACGCAGTATTTT CASSLPQTRASADTQYF
TRBJ1-1 - - TRBV7-3 14 TGTGCCAGCAGCTTCACAGGAGCGAACACTGAAGCTTTCTTT CASSFTGANTEAFF
TRBJ2-7 few - TRBV20-1 14 TGCAGTGCTAGACCCCGGGACTTTTCCTACGAGCAGTACTTC CSARPRDFSYEQYF
TRBJ2-2 - - TRBV6-2/TRBV6-3 13 TGTGCCAGCAGTTACCACGTGGGGGTTGCGCTGTTTTTT CASSYHVGVALFF
TRBJ2-1 few TRBD2 TRBV7-9 15 TGTGCCAGCAGCTTAGCGGGACTATCTAGCGATGAGCAGTTCTTC CASSLAGLSSDEQFF
TRBJ2-3 few TRBD2 TRBV12-3/TRBV12-4 14 TGTGCCAGTGTTCTAGCGGGGGTTCCAGATACGCAGTATTTT CASVLAGVPDTQYF
TRBJ2-7 - - TRBV5-1 15 TGCGCCAGCAGCTTGGATGGGACGGTCTCCTACGAGCAGTACTTC CASSLDGTVSYEQYF
TRBJ2-1 few - TRBV14 16 TGTGCCAGCAGCCAAGAAAGGCCTAGCCGACACAATGAGCAGTTCTTC CASSQERPSRHNEQFF
TRBJ2-3 - TRBD1 TRBV6-5 15 TGTGCCAGCAGGCCGACAGGGCGTGGGACAGATACGCAGTATTTT CASRPTGRGTDTQYF
TRBJ2-7 few - TRBV20-1 12 TGCAGTGCTCCAGCGACTATTTACGAGCAGTACTTC CSAPATIYEQYF
TRBJ1-2 - - TRBV5-1 11 TGCGCCAGCAGGGGGGATCTAGGCTACACCTTC CASRGDLGYTF
TRBJ2-3 few TRBD2 TRBV28 15 TGTGCCAGCAGTCCGGGACTAGCTAATTCTGATACGCAGTATTTT CASSPGLANSDTQYF
TRBJ1-1 many - TRBV5-1 16 TGCGCCAGCAACGAGGATGGGAGGCCGATGAACACTGAAGCTTTCTTT CASNEDGRPMNTEAFF
TRBJ2-5 many TRBD1 TRBV7-3 15 TGTGCCAGCAGCTTTCCGGGGACAGGTTACGAGACCCAGTACTTC CASSFPGTGYETQYF
TRBJ2-7 - - TRBV18 13 TGTGCCAGCTCACCACCAGACTCCTACGAGCAGTACTTC CASSPPDSYEQYF
TRBJ2-1 - TRBD2 TRBV27 18 TGTGCCAGCAGTTTATTCCTTTTAGCGGGGAGTTTTTACAATGAGCAGTTCTTC CASSLFLLAGSFYNEQFF
TRBJ1-4 - TRBD1 TRBV5-1 14 TGCGCCAGCAGCGACGGGACAGTTGGTGAAAAACTGTTTTTT CASSDGTVGEKLFF
TRBJ1-5 many - TRBV3-1 15 TGTGCCAGCAGCCCTCTCCCCAGTAACAATCAGCCCCAGCATTTT CASSPLPSNNQPQHF
TRBJ2-5 - - TRBV14 17 TGTGGCAGCAGCCAGTGGGGGACAATCAGAGGAGAGGAGACCCAGTACTTC CGSSQWGTIRGEETQYF
TRBJ1-1 many - TRBV21-1 21 TGTGCCAGCAGCAAAAAGTCGATAGAGTTTCATCCGGTCTGGGGGCATGTTGAAGCTTTCTTT CASSKKSIEFHPVWGHVEAFF
TRBJ2-1 many TRBD2 TRBV6-2/TRBV6-3 17 TGTGCCAGCAGTGCCCATCTCCCTGGCGGGGGGGCGAGTGAGCAGTTCTTC CASSAHLPGGGASEQFF
TRBJ1-3 many - TRBV6-5 14 TGTGCCAGCAGCCGAGGGCCTTCTGGAAACACCATATATTTT CASSRGPSGNTIYF
TRBJ1-4 - TRBD1 TRBV7-9 14 TGTGCCAGCAGCATCCACAGGGGTGATGAAAAACTGTTTTTT CASSIHRGDEKLFF
TRBJ2-3 many - TRBV29-1 12 TGCAGCGTTGAGGACCCTGCATATAGGCAGTATTTT CSVEDPAYRQYF
TRBJ2-1 few TRBD2 TRBV11-3 16 TGTGCCAGCAGCTTAGGTCCTAGCGGAGCCTACAATGAGCAGTTCTTC CASSLGPSGAYNEQFF
TRBJ2-7 - - TRBV21-1 17 TGTGCCAGCAGCAAAGAGGGGGGAGCGGGTGGAACCTACGAGCAGTACTTC CASSKEGGAGGTYEQYF
TRBJ1-6 few - TRBV19 12 TGTGCCAGTAGTATTTGGAATTCACCCCTCCACTTT CASSIWNSPLHF
TRBJ2-2 - - TRBV7-9 15 TGTGCCAGCAGCTTAGACGGACCGAACACCGGGGAGCTGTTTTTT CASSLDGPNTGELFF
TRBJ2-1 many TRBD2 TRBV6-6 17 TGTGCCAGCAGTTACCGATCCGGGACTAGCGGCTACAATGAGCAGTTCTTC CASSYRSGTSGYNEQFF
TRBJ2-7 few TRBD1 TRBV7-2 14 TGTGCCAGCAGCTTAAGCGGACAGGAGTACGAGCAGTACTTC CASSLSGQEYEQYF
TRBJ2-5 - - TRBV7-8 12 TGTGCCAGCAGCTTGGTCATAGAGACCCAGTACTTC CASSLVIETQYF
TRBJ1-1 - - TRBV5-6 14 TGTGCCAGCATCCCGGGACTGCGAAACACTGAAGCTTTCTTT CASIPGLRNTEAFF
TRBJ2-4 few - TRBV7-2 15 TGTGCCAGCAGCTTAGGAGTAGCGTCGGAAAACATTCAGTACTTC CASSLGVASENIQYF
TRBJ2-1 - TRBD2 TRBV2 16 TGTGCCAGCAGTTCCTTAGCGGGGGCCGGGTTGCGGGAGCAGTTCTTC CASSSLAGAGLREQFF
TRBJ1-2 few TRBD1 TRBV5-4 14 TGTGCCAGCAGCTCTCGCGGGGCAGGGGGTGGCTACACCTTC CASSSRGAGGGYTF
TRBJ1-4 few TRBD1 TRBV28 19 TGTGCCAGCAGTTTAAGCCAGGGGGCCAGTGGGATGTGGAATGAAAAACTGTTTTTT CASSLSQGASGMWNEKLFF
TRBJ2-3 many - TRBV4-2 13 TGTGCCAGCAGCCGGGGTCGTCCAGATACGCAGTATTTT CASSRGRPDTQYF
TRBJ1-1 - - TRBV20-1 15 TGCAGTGCTAGAGTCCCGGGGGGGGACGGCACTGAAGCTTTCTTT CSARVPGGDGTEAFF
TRBJ1-5 many - TRBV6-4 13 TGTGCCAGCAACCCCAGGGGTTTTCAGCCCCAGCATTTT CASNPRGFQPQHF
TRBJ1-4 few - TRBV28 14 TGTGCCAGCAGTTTTTTGGCCAGAAGTGAAAAACTGTTTTTT CASSFLARSEKLFF
TRBJ2-1 - - TRBV7-6 13 TGTGCCAGCAGTCCGACAGGTTACATAGGGCAGTTCTTC CASSPTGYIGQFF
TRBJ1-1 many - TRBV6-2/TRBV6-3 15 TGTGCCAGCAGTTCGAGGAGGATGGGATTCACTGAAGCTTTCTTT CASSSRRMGFTEAFF
TRBJ1-1 few - TRBV18 14 TGTGCCAGCTCAAAGGGCGGCGGGGACACTGAAGCTTTCTTT CASSKGGGDTEAFF
TRBJ1-1 - - TRBV2 12 TGTGCCAGCAGTGAACCTACCGCCAAAGCTTTCTTT CASSEPTAKAFF
TRBJ2-7 - - TRBV28 14 TGTGCCAGCAGTCGAGGGGGAGTTACCTACGAGCAGTACTTC CASSRGGVTYEQYF